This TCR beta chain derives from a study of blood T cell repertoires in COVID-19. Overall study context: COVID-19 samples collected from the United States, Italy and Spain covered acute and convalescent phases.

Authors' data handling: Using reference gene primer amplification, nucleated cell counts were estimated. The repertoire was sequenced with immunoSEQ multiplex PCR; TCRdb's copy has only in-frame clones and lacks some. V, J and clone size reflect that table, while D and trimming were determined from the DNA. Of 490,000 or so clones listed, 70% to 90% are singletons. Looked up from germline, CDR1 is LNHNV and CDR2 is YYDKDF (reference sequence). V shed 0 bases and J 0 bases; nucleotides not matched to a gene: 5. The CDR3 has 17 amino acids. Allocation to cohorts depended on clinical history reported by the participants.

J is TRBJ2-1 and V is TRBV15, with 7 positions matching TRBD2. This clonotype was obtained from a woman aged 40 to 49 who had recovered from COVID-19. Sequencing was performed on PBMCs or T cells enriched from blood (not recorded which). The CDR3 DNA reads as TGTGCCACCAGCAGAGAGATTGGCGGGAGCTCCTACAATGAGCAGTTCTTC. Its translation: CATSREIGGSSYNEQFF.